The 20 T cell receptor beta chains listed next were all sequenced from one sample in a study of cytomegalovirus exposure and HLA in healthy donors. The PCR was carried out with 60 Vbeta primers and 13 Jbeta primers. TCRdb keeps only in-frame clones here, not all; method: immunoSEQ multiplex PCR. Here the sample table reports 150,000 to 200,000 clones. Sequencing input: PBMCs. The receptors were gathered from a woman aged 60-75 years in good health and CMV-seronegative.

The V call is TRBV11-3, the J call TRBJ2-3; 8 bases map to TRBD1. Germline trimming cut 5 bases from V and 5 bases from J; bases unmatched to any gene: 15. The CDR3 is 17 residues long. Germline CDR1 is SGHNT and CDR2 is YENEEA. In nucleotides, the CDR3 is TGTGCCAGCAGCCGCGAGACGGGCAGGGGGCGGCAAGATACGCAGTATTTT. Translating gives CASSRETGRGRQDTQYF.

This rearrangement joins TRBV7-9 to TRBJ1-5; weak D call: TRBD1 (5 bases). The germline CDR1 and CDR2 sequences are SEHNR and FQNEAQ (reference sequence). CDR3 length equals 14 residues. V shed 5 bases and J shed 2 bases, with 10 bases lying between them. The CDR3 region has the DNA TGTGCCAGCAGCCCTACAGGTGGCAATCAGCCCCAGCATTTT. This encodes CASSPTGGNQPQHF. Combining the CDR3 with reference TRBV7-9 and TRBJ1-5 gives the whole variable domain DTGVSQNPRHKITKRGQNVTFRCDPISEHNRLYWYRQTLGQGPEFLTYFQNEAQLEKSRLLSDRFSAERPKGSFSTLEIQRTEQGDSAMYLCASSPTGGNQPQHFGDGTRLSIL.

The chain couples TRBV9 to TRBJ1-2, with D uncertain. The length of the CDR3 is 14 residues. Germline V gene sequence: CDR1 SGDLS, CDR2 YYNGEE. Trimming took off 4 bases at V and 3 bases at J, with 13 bases between the two ends. The CDR3 region is CASSIAGSYYGYTF. The CDR3 DNA is TGTGCCAGCAGCATCGCCGGGAGCTACTATGGCTACACCTTC.

The rearrangement links TRBV13 to TRBJ1-2, with 10 bases that match TRBD1. Germline V gene data show CDR1 as PRHDT and CDR2 as FYEKMQ (reference sequence). V shed 5 bases, J shed 5 bases, and the junction held 8 bases outside the gene matches. The CDR3 contains 15 residues. DNA for the CDR3: TGTGCCAGCAGCCCCGCGGACAGGGGGTATTATGGCTACACCTTC. It translates to CASSPADRGYYGYTF.

The chain couples TRBV30 to TRBJ1-3; possible D gene TRBD1, 6 bases. Trimming cost V 4 bases and J 3 bases, with 13 bases left between them. Germline lookup yields CDR1 GTSNPN and CDR2 SVGIG (reference sequence). This CDR3 contains 14 residues. Here the CDR3 DNA reads TGTGCCTGGATGGACGGACAGAGTGGAAACACCATATATTTT. Translated: CAWMDGQSGNTIYF.

The CDR3 DNA reads TGTGCCAGTAGGAAACTAGCGGGGGGATACCAAGAGACCCAGTACTTC. Residues: CASRKLAGGYQETQYF. The chain combines TRBV19 with TRBJ2-5; 12 bases are shared with TRBD2. In germline, CDR1 is LNHDA, CDR2 SQIVND (reference sequence). The CDR3 covers 16 residues. J was trimmed by 0 bases and V by 6 bases; bases with no gene match: 5.

The chain carries TRBV7-9 and TRBJ2-1; D uncertain. Germline CDR1 is SEHNR and CDR2 is FQNEAQ (reference sequence). CDR3 size: 14 residues. The ends were cut back, 8 bases at V and 7 bases at J, with 18 bases in the middle. CDR3 bases: TGTGCCAGCGAGGTTCCAGTCCGTTTAAATGAGCAGTTCTTC. Translating gives CASEVPVRLNEQFF.

The rearrangement uses TRBV18 and TRBJ2-7; TRBD2 matches at 7 bases. This CDR3 comprises 15 residues. Germline CDR1 reads KGHSH; CDR2 reads LQKENI. After removal of 3 bases from V and 2 bases from J, the junction contained 7 bases not matched to a gene. The CDR3 nucleotides are TGTGCCAGCTCACCGGTACGGGACTACCCCTACGAGCAGTACTTC. Translating gives CASSPVRDYPYEQYF.

The rearrangement links TRBV6-1 to TRBJ2-7; 10 bases line up with TRBD1. This CDR3 is 16 amino acids long. Looked up from germline, CDR1 is MNHNS and CDR2 is SASEGT. V shed 2 bases, J shed 3 bases, and the junction held 7 bases outside the gene matches. CDR3 sequence: CASSESPGQGFYEQYF. CDR3 sequence (DNA): TGTGCCAGCAGTGAATCGCCGGGACAGGGGTTCTACGAGCAGTACTTC.

V usage is TRBV9 and J usage is TRBJ1-1, with D unresolved. CDR1 and CDR2 (germline): SGDLS, YYNGEE. V shed 0 bases and J shed 5 bases, with 11 bases lying between them. This CDR3 is built from 14 residues. CDR3 sequence reads: CASSVGIERTEAFF. The DNA of the CDR3 is TGTGCCAGCAGCGTAGGGATAGAGAGGACTGAAGCTTTCTTT.

V is TRBV10-3 and J is TRBJ2-1; the match to TRBD2 covers 11 bases. This CDR3 contains 15 residues. Germline V gives CDR1 ENHRY, CDR2 SYGVKD. V shed 6 bases and J 7 bases; nucleotides not matched to a gene: 8. CDR3 coding DNA: TGTGCCATCAGCTTGACTAGCGGGATTAAAAATGAGCAGTTCTTC. Translated: CAISLTSGIKNEQFF.

The CDR3 protein is CASSLLAPNEQFF. The CDR3 bases are TGTGCCAGCAGCTTGTTAGCGCCAAATGAGCAGTTCTTC. The chain joins TRBV5-6 to TRBJ2-1, with D possibly matching TRBD2 (5 bases). The germline CDR1 and CDR2 sequences are SGHDT and YYEEEE. Trimming took off 1 base at V and 7 bases at J, with 9 bases between the two ends. This CDR3 spans 13 amino acids. The whole variable domain, remainder taken from reference TRBV5-6 and TRBJ2-1, is DAGVTQSPTHLIKTRGQQVTLRCSPKSGHDTVSWYQQALGQGPQFIFQYYEEEERQRGNFPDRFSGHQFPNYSSELNVNALLLGDSALYLCASSLLAPNEQFFGPGTRLTVL.

The V call is TRBV5-1, the J call TRBJ1-1, with D possibly TRBD1 on 5 matching bases. This CDR3 has 14 amino acids. V dropped 3 bases and J dropped 1 base, with 10 bases sitting between them. CDR1 is SGHRS and CDR2 is YFSETQ in the germline V gene. This CDR3 reads CASSWQGGNTEAFF. DNA for the CDR3: TGCGCCAGCAGCTGGCAGGGAGGGAACACTGAAGCTTTCTTT.

The V call is TRBV5-4, the J call TRBJ1-1; D is undetermined. From germline, CDR1 is SGHNT and CDR2 YYREEE (reference sequence). V was clipped by 3 bases and J by 1 base, with 13 bases between them. The length of the CDR3 is 15 residues. This CDR3 reads CASSSRWAPNTEAFF. CDR3 DNA: TGTGCCAGCAGCTCCAGGTGGGCACCGAACACTGAAGCTTTCTTT. The complete variable domain, with remaining parts taken from reference TRBV5-4 and TRBJ1-1, reads ETGVTQSPTHLIKTRGQQVTLRCSSQSGHNTVSWYQQALGQGPQFIFQYYREEENGRGNFPPRFSGLQFPNYSSELNVNALELDDSALYLCASSSRWAPNTEAFFGQGTRLTVV.

V gene TRBV19 combines with J gene TRBJ1-5, with D tentatively TRBD1 (6 bases). CDR1 LNHDA and CDR2 SQIVND come from the germline V gene (reference sequence). CDR3 length: 14 residues. V lost 4 bases and J lost 7, with 14 bases in between. CDR3 protein: CASSRGQGIQPQHF. As DNA, the CDR3 is TGTGCCAGTAGTAGGGGCCAGGGGATCCAGCCCCAGCATTTT.

The rearrangement links TRBV6-1 to TRBJ2-1; D not resolved. The CDR3 sequence is 14 residues long. The V gene's germline CDR1 is MNHNS and CDR2 SASEGT. The V end was cut by 3 bases, the J end by 4 bases, with 10 bases between. This CDR3 is CASSERGSYNEQFF. The CDR3 coding sequence is TGTGCCAGCAGTGAGAGAGGTTCGTACAATGAGCAGTTCTTC.

On this clone itself: The same CDR3 is also encoded by other DNA sequences in this sample. This chain connects TRBV7-3 to TRBJ2-7; 7 nucleotides line up with TRBD2. The junction had 6 bases not matched to a gene; V was cut back by 2 bases and J by 2 bases. The CDR3 is made up of 15 amino acids. The germline V gene encodes CDR1 SGHTA and CDR2 FQGTGA. CDR3 protein: CASSLASGGTYEQYF. The CDR3 coding sequence is TGTGCCAGCAGCTTAGCTAGCGGAGGAACCTACGAGCAGTACTTC.

The chain is built from TRBV7-3 and TRBJ2-7; D is uncertain. The CDR3 loop spans 15 amino acids. Trimming cost V 5 bases and J 1 base, with 15 bases left between them. The germline V gene has CDR1 SGHTA and CDR2 FQGTGA. CDR3 coding DNA: TGTGCCAGCAGCGCCGGTACGACACCTTCCTACGAGCAGTACTTC. Its protein product is CASSAGTTPSYEQYF.

V is TRBV18 and J is TRBJ1-1, with D perhaps TRBD1 (5 bases). Between the trimmed V and J ends, which lost 3 bases and 8 bases, there was a span of 13 bases. CDR1 is KGHSH, CDR2 LQKENI, per germline. This CDR3 has 13 residues. As DNA, the CDR3 is TGTGCCAGCTCACCCCCAGGGTCCGACGAAGCTTTCTTT. Its translation is CASSPPGSDEAFF. Combining the CDR3 with reference TRBV18 and TRBJ1-1 gives the whole variable domain NAGVMQNPRHLVRRRGQEARLRCSPMKGHSHVYWYRQLPEEGLKFMVYLQKENIIDESGMPKERFSAEFPKEGPSILRIQQVVRGDSAAYFCASSPPGSDEAFFGQGTRLTVV.

The genes are TRBV29-1 and TRBJ2-5; D is possibly TRBD2 (6 bases). The DNA end favors TRBJ2-7, so the J call may be wrong. This CDR3 has 12 amino acids. The germline V gene has CDR1 SQVTM and CDR2 ANQGSEA. CDR3 bases: TGCAGCGTTGAGGGAGGTGGGTACGAGCAGTACTTC. Translating gives CSVEGGGYEQYF.